Sequencing of this TCR beta chain was carried out in a study of cytomegalovirus exposure and HLA in healthy donors (dated by TCRdb to the late 2010s). In terms of the full investigation: In an earlier analysis of approximately 640 of the donors, 250 to 350 Gb of sequence data and 117 million unique TCR beta sequences from about 179 million T cells were reported. Approximately 310 gigabases of sequencing data and approximately 92 million unique TCR sequences made up an early release that covered 640 HLA-typed donors. Of the roughly 400 genotyped donors, roughly 80% fell in the genetic ancestry cluster associated with self-reported Caucasian donors. The aim of the study was to test whether cataloging public T cell receptors could identify signatures of past pathogen exposure. The study profiled the T cell repertoires of fewer than 850 subjects by immunosequencing and related them to cytomegalovirus serostatus. Along with the roughly 700-subject first cohort, a separate validation cohort of more than 90 different subjects was used. To predict cytomegalovirus infection status, the study combined high-throughput TCR immunosequencing, statistical association of individual TCRs with disease status, and machine learning. A later analysis re-examined previously published TCR beta repertoires from roughly 720 donors and added high-resolution HLA genotyping to investigate patterns of TCR occurrence. Rather than drawing on any new phenotypic data, the later analysis identified candidate immune exposures from TCR beta sequences and the way those sequences occurred across donors. To decide whether each TCR beta V gene segment behaved as functional or pseudogenic, an earlier analysis of some 600 of the donors relied on high-throughput TCR beta sequencing. Donor age, sex, ethnicity and CMV serostatus were compiled together with the repertoire data. A later genetic analysis used genome-wide SNP genotypes for 398 of the 666 donors, treating that subset as a discovery cohort. All discovery cohort repertoires had been generated on a single sequencing platform. Both class I and class II loci were covered by HLA typing, at four-digit resolution. Typing coverage differed by locus: A, B, C, DRB1 and DQB1 were typed in roughly 629-630 donors, DQA1 in 500 to 550, DPA1 in around 600, and DPB1 in 472. Because of strong linkage in the cohort, roughly five DR-DQ haplotypes were treated as single units for association and clustering. Among 300 to 450 genotyped donors of the cohort, an average of around 240,000 unique TCR beta nucleotide sequences were sequenced per donor, around 20% of them non-productive. The paper's findings and limits, for the study overall: A later analysis found that TCR association rates varied across HLA loci, with DRB1 alleles showing the most associated TCRs and HLA-C alleles the fewest. In a later analysis, most CMV-associated TCR beta chains were found to appear HLA-restricted, with HLA associations seemingly driven largely by CMV exposure. Immune exposure information for the cohort was limited to CMV serostatus. According to a later genetic analysis, donors in an Asian-associated ancestry cluster had fewer N-insertions in productive TCRs than the roughly 660-donor mean. A group of highly shared sequence variants was considered likely to be a technical artifact of the sequencing pipeline. A later analysis found that HLA-associated TCR beta chains were more clonally expanded and had lower generation probabilities than equally common non-associated chains. The study gave a list of about 160 TCR beta chains associated with cytomegalovirus. Broadly in line with IMGT annotations, most TCR beta V segments showed up in productive rearrangements about 87% or about 30% of the time in an earlier analysis of a few hundred of the donors. In a later analysis, several top co-occurrence clusters were reported to appear linked to parvovirus B19, influenza, CMV and Epstein-Barr virus. In vitro tests confirmed that a few of the cytomegalovirus-associated TCR beta chains recognize cytomegalovirus antigens. Only TCR beta chains were sequenced in this cohort, and the absence of alpha or paired-chain data limited detectable features. Because counts were too low, some 16 rarely observed V segments, including chromosome 9 orphons, were excluded from the earlier analysis of 587 of the donors. Because HLA typing was missing for some donors at each locus, association tests included only the typed subset. Specific HLA alleles were associated with 15,000 to 20,000 TCR beta sequences at a false discovery rate of 0.05 in a later analysis. According to the authors, the approach could potentially be generalized to other disease states and immunological phenotypes. The 87-base-pair reads could not distinguish some IMGT-functional V segments, including TRBV6-2 and TRBV6-3, so those segments were excluded. Cytomegalovirus status was reported to be diagnosed by the classifier with high specificity and sensitivity in both the original and validation cohorts. Linkage disequilibrium might explain the correlated functional status among segregating V segments, but an unknown experimental factor could not be ruled out. In a later genetic analysis, a missense DCLRE1C variant was associated with V-gene and J-gene trimming of TCR beta chains, and the association was replicated in an independent cohort. Assigning TCR associations to individual alleles was difficult when HLA alleles, especially DR and DQ, strongly co-occurred. Most TCR sequences were seen in very few donors, while some public TCRs were found in many individuals. The presence/absence analyses assumed that sequencing depth was roughly uniform across donors, and that assumption may not be true. A further reported finding was that TCR beta sequences accurately predicted the HLA-A and HLA-B alleles for most subjects in the first cohort.

Receptors were amplified or captured by the immunoSEQ multiplex PCR assay. The multiplex PCR relied on a mix of 60 forward primers for TCR Vbeta segments and 13 reverse primers for TCR Jbeta segments. A multiplex PCR assay on genomic DNA amplified the CDR3 region of rearranged TCR beta genes. On the Illumina HiSeq System, the amplified TCR beta libraries were sequenced as 87-base-pair reads. The published analysis was carried out like this. A later analysis counted approximately 74 million unique TCR beta chains across the 550 to 750 repertoires, and roughly 10 million of these chains were shared by at least two donors. Raw reads were error-corrected and collapsed into unique sequences with a nearest-neighbor algorithm that merged closely related sequences to remove PCR and sequencing errors. V, D and J gene segments were assigned by aligning CDR3 sequences to IMGT reference sequences. For a sequence to be retained, a match of at least six nucleotides to both a V gene segment and a J gene segment was required. Rearrangements were called productive when the CDR3 lacked stop codons and stayed in frame with V and J; all others were non-productive. CDR3 was defined according to IMGT convention as the region running from the second conserved V-encoded cysteine to the conserved J-encoded phenylalanine. The earlier analysis of about 640 of the donors excluded any sequence lacking an unambiguous match to a single V gene segment. In an earlier analysis of several hundred of the donors, V segments were called functional above 56.7% productive rearrangements and were called segregating when the between-donor standard deviation exceeded 5%. A statistical classification framework was developed to diagnose cytomegalovirus status using the catalog of TCR beta chain sequences. A later analysis assigned V and J genes by comparing TCR nucleotide sequences with IMGT/GENE-DB human TR gene sequences. Using the TCRdist pipeline, a later analysis assigned CDR3 sequences along with most-parsimonious VDJ recombination scenarios. In a later analysis, each TCR beta chain was defined by its CDR3 amino acid sequence together with its V-gene family, and reads without a unique V-gene family were excluded. To address suspected cross-contamination and a sequencing artifact, a later analysis removed a few hundred highly shared, low-generation-probability nucleotide sequences. In a later analysis, a clonal expansion index was calculated for each public chain from normalized within-repertoire ranks of inferred template counts. In a later analysis, generation probabilities were computed with a VDJ recombination model fitted to out-of-frame rearrangements, and the resulting probabilities were checked against IGoR. In a later analysis, TCR-TCR, TCR-HLA and TCR-CMV co-occurrence was scored with hypergeometric tests, and a repertoire-size bias correction was applied to TCR pairs. A later analysis estimated false discovery rates by permuting HLA or CMV assignments 20 times. A later analysis grouped co-occurring TCRs with DBSCAN, adding TCRdist sequence similarity when clustering within HLA-allele-positive subsets. Repertoires with fewer than 30,000 or more than 120,000 public chains, plus five repertoires with anomalous nucleotide sharing, were excluded from co-occurrence clustering. TCRdb mirrors the immuneACCESS table, restricted to in-frame sequences. Some clones are absent from its copies; in checked studies, under half trace to an unresolved V gene, and the reason for the others is unknown. The V and J calls and clone size were taken over from that table, and D and trimming were inferred from the DNA. The sample profile shows 150,000 to 200,000 clones; approximately 79% of them were found once. The ten top clones hold approximately 0.73% of the sample.

Counted from cysteine to phenylalanine, this CDR3 has 17 amino acids. Left in the record is the CDR3 DNA by itself, 51 bases read in frame from the first base. The germline V gene (reference sequence) provides CDR1 MNHEY and CDR2 SMNVEV. The trim is 10 bases for V and 0 bases for J, with a gap of 19 bases between the germline ends. The cohort comprised some 700 healthy bone marrow donors. Cohort members were all nominally healthy when sampled, although unrecorded immune exposures were likely present. The donor tested CMV seronegative and was one of the 352 seronegative cohort members. A peripheral blood sample was collected from each donor, and TCR beta sequencing was performed on peripheral blood mononuclear cells. The Qiagen DNeasy Blood Extraction Kit was used to extract genomic DNA from the blood cell samples. Points on this clone: The antigen it recognizes is unknown. No qualities accompany the bases; no much larger clone lies one base away.

The material sequenced was PBMCs. This receptor was obtained from a woman in her 40s in good health and CMV-seronegative. Rearrangement joined TRBV27 to TRBJ2-6; 5 matching bases give a weak D call of TRBD1. CDR3 reads: CATTRLGPLSGANVLTF. The nucleotide sequence reads as follows: TGTGCCACCACCAGGCTGGGGCCCCTCTCTGGGGCCAACGTCCTGACTTTC.